Listed below are T cell receptor beta chains from one sample, sequenced in a study of blood T cells in healthy people across ages. A single record per CDR3 protein comes from TCRdb applying MiXCR to the 5' RACE reads. This repertoire shows hundreds of thousands of distinct CDR3 sequences, 49% found once; its top ten account for about 32%. The material sequenced was blood. Receptors were obtained from a woman in her sixties or seventies in good health. Each CDR3 is given with its conserved first and last residue. A D gene is named only where the DNA matches it firmly. Size is stated for part of the rows, as once, few or many counts, or as a class when the clone is expanded.

d_call clone_size j_call v_call cdr3_nt cdr3_aa
NA NA TRBJ2-3 TRBV19 TGTGCCAGTAGTATTATACCAGATACGCAGTATTTT CASSIIPDTQYF
NA NA TRBJ2-1 TRBV28 TGTGCCAGCAGTCTCACTCCTGCCGATTACAATGAGCAGTTCTTC CASSLTPADYNEQFF
TRBD1 NA TRBJ2-3 TRBV4-1 TGCGCCAGCAGCCAACGACAGGGCCTGGACCGCACAGATACGCAGTATTTT CASSQRQGLDRTDTQYF
NA NA TRBJ2-1 TRBV29-1 TGCAGCGTTATCCCCAGGGACAATGAGCAGTTCTTC CSVIPRDNEQFF
TRBD1 NA TRBJ2-7 TRBV7-2 TGTGCTAGCAGCTTGGGACAGACAATAAACTACGAGCAGTACTTC CASSLGQTINYEQYF
TRBD2 many TRBJ2-5 TRBV20-1 TGCAGTGCCACACTAGCGGGAGGCCCCAAGCGGACCCAGTACTTC CSATLAGGPKRTQYF
TRBD2 NA TRBJ2-7 TRBV20-1 TGCAGTGCTAGAGATACACAGCGGGGCGCCTACGAGCAGTACTTC CSARDTQRGAYEQYF
NA NA TRBJ2-7 TRBV30 TGTGCCTGGACTAGAGGCGACGAGCAGTACTTC CAWTRGDEQYF
NA few TRBJ2-7 TRBV30 TGTGCCTGGGGTGGTCATTCCTACGAGCAGTACTTC CAWGGHSYEQYF
NA NA TRBJ2-7 TRBV20-1 TGCAGTGCGAATCCACCGGCGGGCAGGAGCTCCTACGAGCAGTACTTC CSANPPAGRSSYEQYF
TRBD2 NA TRBJ2-7 TRBV7-3 TGTGCCAGCAGCAAGACTAGCGGGAGGGCCCTCAGCTCCTACAATGAGCAGTACTTC CASSKTSGRALSSYNEQYF
NA few TRBJ2-5 TRBV7-9 TGTGCCAGCAGCTCCCAAACTCTTTATCAAGAGACCCAGTACTTC CASSSQTLYQETQYF
TRBD2 few TRBJ2-7 TRBV10-3 TGTGCCATCAGCCCAAGCGGGATCTACGAGCAGTACTTC CAISPSGIYEQYF
TRBD1 NA TRBJ1-4 TRBV28 TGTGCCAGCAGCCCTACAGGGGCAACTAATGAAAAACTGTTTTTT CASSPTGATNEKLFF
NA NA TRBJ1-2 TRBV6-2/TRBV6-3 TGTGCCAGCAGTTACTCAGAGAGACGCTACACCTTC CASSYSERRYTF
NA few TRBJ2-7 TRBV19 TGTGCCAGTAGTATAACCCAGGGAACATCCCAGTACTTC CASSITQGTSQYF
TRBD2 NA TRBJ2-1 TRBV29-1 TGCAGCGTCGCTACTAGCGGGAATGGTGGTGAGCAGTTCTTC CSVATSGNGGEQFF
NA many TRBJ2-7 TRBV29-1 TGCAGCGTTGAAGAGCAGGGGGGTACCTACGAGCAGTACTTC CSVEEQGGTYEQYF
NA few TRBJ1-6 TRBV29-1 TGCAGCGTTGTGGGGGGGGAATGCCGGAGCTCCTATAATTCACCCCTCCACTTT CSVVGGECRSSYNSPLHF
NA NA TRBJ2-5 TRBV7-7 TGTGCCAGCAGCCGCTCGACGGCCCGCGGAGAGACCCAGTACTTC CASSRSTARGETQYF
TRBD2 NA TRBJ2-1 TRBV4-2 TGTGCCAGCAGCCAAGAAGGGGCTAGCGGGAGGGATGAGCAGTTCTTC CASSQEGASGRDEQFF
NA NA TRBJ2-3 TRBV28 TGTGCCAGCAGCCCCAGGGATGGGTCCGGAGATACGCAGTATTTT CASSPRDGSGDTQYF
TRBD1 NA TRBJ1-2 TRBV7-2 TGTGCCAGCAGCTTAGGGGACAGTCGCTATGGCTACACCTTC CASSLGDSRYGYTF
NA many TRBJ2-6 TRBV5-1 TGCGCCAGCAGCTTAGGGGCATCTGGGGCCAACGTCCTGACTTTC CASSLGASGANVLTF
TRBD1 NA TRBJ2-7 TRBV5-6 TGTGCCAGCAGCGCGGGACAGGGCCCCGAGCAGTACTTC CASSAGQGPEQYF
TRBD1 NA TRBJ1-1 TRBV27 TGTGCCAGCAGTACAATACAGGGGGCGACTGAAGCTTTCTTT CASSTIQGATEAFF
NA NA TRBJ2-3 TRBV10-3 TGTGCCACGGACGAGAACACAGATACGCAGTATTTT CATDENTDTQYF
TRBD2 NA TRBJ2-1 TRBV7-2 TGTGCCAGCAGCTCCGGACTAGCCTACGAGCAGTTCTTC CASSSGLAYEQFF
NA many TRBJ2-7 TRBV28 TGTGCCAGCAGTTTTTACAGGCGCGAGCAGTACTTC CASSFYRREQYF
NA NA TRBJ1-4 TRBV28 TGTGCCAGCAGACACCAGGGTTGGGAAAAACTGTTTTTT CASRHQGWEKLFF
TRBD1 NA TRBJ1-6 TRBV5-1 TGCGCCAGCAGCCGAGGGACAGTTATAAATTCACCCCTCCACTTT CASSRGTVINSPLHF
NA few TRBJ1-2 TRBV19 TGTGCCAGTACCAACAGCGGCTATGGCTACACCTTC CASTNSGYGYTF
TRBD2 once TRBJ2-7 TRBV28 TGTGCCAGCAGTTCTGGGGGACTAGTAGTCTACGAGCAGTACTTC CASSSGGLVVYEQYF
NA NA TRBJ2-5 TRBV18 TGTGCCAGCTCACCGTCGGCGACAGAAGAGACCCAGTACTTC CASSPSATEETQYF
TRBD1 NA TRBJ2-7 TRBV5-1 TGCGCCAGCAGCGGCTGGGACAGGAGCACCTACGAGCAGTACTTC CASSGWDRSTYEQYF
NA NA TRBJ2-1 TRBV9 TGTGCCAGCAGCGTAGAAACGGACTCCTACAATGAGCAGTTCTTC CASSVETDSYNEQFF
TRBD1 NA TRBJ2-7 TRBV15 TGTGCCACCAGCAGGGACAGGGGTTACGAGCAGTACTTC CATSRDRGYEQYF
NA few TRBJ2-7 TRBV10-3 TGTGCCATCAGTGAGTCGTGGCAGCAGTACTTC CAISESWQQYF
NA NA TRBJ2-1 TRBV29-1 TGCAGCGGTGCCGAGTTTAATGAGCAGTTCTTC CSGAEFNEQFF
NA NA TRBJ2-5 TRBV6-2/TRBV6-3 TGTGCCAGCAGTTACCCCTCAAAGGGCGACCAGTACTTC CASSYPSKGDQYF
NA NA TRBJ2-7 TRBV7-9 TGTGCCAGCAGCTTAGAGGGCAGGGGATCCTACGAGCAGTACTTC CASSLEGRGSYEQYF
TRBD2 NA TRBJ2-1 TRBV2 TGTGCCAGCAGGGAACTAGCGGGACTAATTAATGAGCAGTTCTTC CASRELAGLINEQFF
NA few TRBJ2-7 TRBV7-9 TGTGCCAGCAGCCGACTACCGGGACATATCTACGAGCAGTACTTC CASSRLPGHIYEQYF
TRBD1 NA TRBJ1-2 TRBV28 TGTGCCAGCAGTTTAATGGGGGTACAGGGGGCAAACTATGGCTACACCTTC CASSLMGVQGANYGYTF
NA NA TRBJ1-1 TRBV2 TGTGCCAGCAGCGGGGGACGCACTGAAGCTTTCTTT CASSGGRTEAFF
NA few TRBJ2-5 TRBV20-1 TGCAGTGCTAGAGACCCGGCAGGGAGAGAGACCCAGTACTTC CSARDPAGRETQYF
NA few TRBJ2-5 TRBV5-1 TGCGCCAGCAGCTTGGTTGGGATCGAAGAGACCCAGTACTTC CASSLVGIEETQYF
TRBD2 NA TRBJ2-7 TRBV20-1 TGCAGTGTCGCGGGGCCAGGGAGGGACGAGCAGTACTTC CSVAGPGRDEQYF
TRBD1 few TRBJ2-3 TRBV7-3 TGTGCCAGCAGCCAAGGGACAGGCCGTCCAGATACGCAGTATTTT CASSQGTGRPDTQYF